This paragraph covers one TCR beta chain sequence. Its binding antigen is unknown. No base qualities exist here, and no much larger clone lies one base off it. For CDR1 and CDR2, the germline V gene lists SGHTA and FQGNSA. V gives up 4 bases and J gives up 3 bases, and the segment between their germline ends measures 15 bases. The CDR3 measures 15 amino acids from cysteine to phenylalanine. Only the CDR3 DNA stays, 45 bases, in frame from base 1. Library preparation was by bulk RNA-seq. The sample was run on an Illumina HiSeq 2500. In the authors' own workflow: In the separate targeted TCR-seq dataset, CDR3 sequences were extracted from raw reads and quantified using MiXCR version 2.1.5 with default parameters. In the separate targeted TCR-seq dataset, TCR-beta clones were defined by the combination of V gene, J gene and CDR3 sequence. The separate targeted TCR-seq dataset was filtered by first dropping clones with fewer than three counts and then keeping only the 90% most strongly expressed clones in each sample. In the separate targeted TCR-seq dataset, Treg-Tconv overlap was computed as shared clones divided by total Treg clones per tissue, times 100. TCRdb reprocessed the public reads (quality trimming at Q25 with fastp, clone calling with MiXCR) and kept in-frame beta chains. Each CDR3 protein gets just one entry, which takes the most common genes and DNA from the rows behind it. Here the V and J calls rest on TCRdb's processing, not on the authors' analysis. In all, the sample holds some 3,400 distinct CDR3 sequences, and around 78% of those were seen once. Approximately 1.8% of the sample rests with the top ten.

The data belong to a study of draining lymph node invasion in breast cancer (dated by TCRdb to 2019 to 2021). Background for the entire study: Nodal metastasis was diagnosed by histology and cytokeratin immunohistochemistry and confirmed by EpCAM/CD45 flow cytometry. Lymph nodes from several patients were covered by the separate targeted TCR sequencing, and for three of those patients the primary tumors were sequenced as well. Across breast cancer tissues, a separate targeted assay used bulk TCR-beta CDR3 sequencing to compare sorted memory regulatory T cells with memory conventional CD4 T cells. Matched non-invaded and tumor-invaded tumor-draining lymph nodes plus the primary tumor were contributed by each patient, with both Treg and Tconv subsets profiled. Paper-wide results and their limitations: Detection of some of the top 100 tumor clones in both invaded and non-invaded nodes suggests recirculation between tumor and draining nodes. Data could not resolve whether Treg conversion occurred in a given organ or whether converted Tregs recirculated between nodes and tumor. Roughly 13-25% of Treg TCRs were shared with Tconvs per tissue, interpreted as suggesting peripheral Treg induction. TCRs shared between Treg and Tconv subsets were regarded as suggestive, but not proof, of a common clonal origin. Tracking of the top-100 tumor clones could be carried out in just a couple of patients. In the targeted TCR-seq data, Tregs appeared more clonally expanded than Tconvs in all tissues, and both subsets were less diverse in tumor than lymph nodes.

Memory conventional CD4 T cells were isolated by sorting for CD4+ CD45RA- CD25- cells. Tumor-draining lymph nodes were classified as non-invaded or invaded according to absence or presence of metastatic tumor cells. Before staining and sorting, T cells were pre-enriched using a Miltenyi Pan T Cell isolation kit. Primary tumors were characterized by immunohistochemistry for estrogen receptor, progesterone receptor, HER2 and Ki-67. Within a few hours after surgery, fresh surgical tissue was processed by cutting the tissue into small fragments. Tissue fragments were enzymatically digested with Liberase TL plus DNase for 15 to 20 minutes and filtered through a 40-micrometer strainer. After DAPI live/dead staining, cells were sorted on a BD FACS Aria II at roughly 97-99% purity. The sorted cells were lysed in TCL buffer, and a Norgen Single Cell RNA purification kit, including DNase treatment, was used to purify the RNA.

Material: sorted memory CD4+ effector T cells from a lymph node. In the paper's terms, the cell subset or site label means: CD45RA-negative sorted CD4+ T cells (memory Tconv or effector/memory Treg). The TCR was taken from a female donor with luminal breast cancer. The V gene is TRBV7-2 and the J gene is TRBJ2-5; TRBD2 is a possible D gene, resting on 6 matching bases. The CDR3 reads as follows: CASSSPLAGKETQYF. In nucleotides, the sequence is TGTGCCAGCAGCTCCCCCCTGGCGGGGAAAGAGACCCAGTACTTC.